This paragraph reports one TCR beta chain. It lacks a known antigen. The sample holds no much larger clone one base away, and base qualities are not on file. From the cysteine through the phenylalanine, the CDR3 covers 15 amino acids. Left in the record is the CDR3 DNA by itself, 45 bases read in frame from the first base. The junction carries 16 bases between V and J, which are trimmed by 3 bases and 4 bases respectively. Based on the germline V gene, the CDR1 and CDR2 sequences are SGHDT and YYEEEE. These data come from a study of blood T cell repertoires in COVID-19 (dated by TCRdb to between 2020 and 2021). Regarding the research as a whole: Samples from collaborators originated in the United States, Italy and Spain and spanned both the acute and convalescent phases of COVID-19. The prospective study material was composed of cDNA or gDNA derived from T cells, B-cell-depleted T cells, or PBMCs. Deeply sampled blood TCRbeta repertoires from subjects exposed to, actively infected with, or recovered from COVID-19 were included in the dataset. The repertoires were made available in a free public database intended to serve as a resource for research on the immune response to SARS-CoV-2. The samples were drawn from the first 160 participants of the ongoing ImmuneRACE study and from 950 to 1,500 subjects provided by 6 global collaborators. A de-identified subject ID, COVID-19 status, age in years and sex were almost always included in the sample metadata. Where available, HLA class I and class II types were obtained from metadata supplied by the sample provider rather than from assay-based typing. The research as a whole found: The quantity of clinical and demographic metadata differed by source and by participant and was supplied without curation.

TCRbeta CDR3 regions were amplified from genomic DNA using the immunoSEQ Assay, a bias-controlled multiplex PCR. In the paper's pipeline: Within the assay, amplification of reference gene primers was used to estimate how many nucleated cells each sample contained. Sequence reads were collapsed and filtered to measure the absolute abundance of every unique TCRbeta CDR3 rearrangement. For each sample, productive Simpson clonality was calculated by taking the square root of Simpson's diversity index across productive rearrangements. In TCRdb, the immuneACCESS table is reduced to in-frame sequences with V and J assigned. These tables do not hold every clone; where another copy was compared, an unresolved V gene accounts for under half, and the others remain unexplained. V and J calls and clone size are copied from that table; D and trimming were computed from the DNA. This sample gives roughly 500,000 clones in total; less than 90% of them show up just once. The ten largest clones capture 8.3% of the sample.

Enrolling through a virtual design, the prospective study's participants ranged in age from roughly 18 to 95 years and lived across more than 20 United States geographic areas. To assign participants to cohorts, the prospective study relied on clinical history that participants themselves reported in a screening survey and a study questionnaire. For ImmuneRACE Cohort 3, a participant was defined as recovered based on two consecutive negative NP/OP PCR tests, clearance by a healthcare professional, or resolution of symptoms. In the prospective study, whole blood, serum and a nasopharyngeal or oropharyngeal swab were collected from each participant by mobile phlebotomists. Over a 2-month period, participants in the prospective study had the option of providing additional blood draws and questionnaires. Prospective study blood samples were shipped either frozen or at room temperature before DNA extraction.

The V gene is TRBV5-6 and the J gene is TRBJ1-2; tentative D gene TRBD1, with 6 bases matching. The receptor comes from a woman aged 55-70 years who had recovered from COVID-19. The specimen sequenced was PBMCs or T cells enriched from blood (not recorded which). CDR3 reads: CASSSTGLSGYGYTF. The nucleotide sequence reads TGTGCCAGCAGCTCTACAGGGTTATCCGGCTATGGCTACACCTTC.